The 5 T cell receptor beta chains presented below share a single source sample, sequenced in a study of blood T cell repertoires in COVID-19. The repertoire was sequenced with immunoSEQ multiplex PCR; TCRdb's copy has only in-frame clones and lacks some. Counted here are 150,000 to 200,000 clones, approximately 80% occurring once; the ten biggest clones make up 0.9% to 0.95%. Sequenced: peripheral blood. These receptors came from a man aged 55-75 years with COVID-19, enrolled during active disease.

This chain links TRBV19 with TRBJ2-7; 7 bases fit TRBD2. CDR3 length: 17 residues. Germline V gene lookup returns CDR1 LNHDA and CDR2 SQIVND (reference sequence). Trimming cost V 3 bases and J 4 bases; bases outside gene matches: 15. CDR3 amino acids: CASSMRPTAGAGYEQYF. The CDR3 region has the DNA TGTGCCAGTAGTATGAGGCCAACGGCGGGAGCTGGGTACGAGCAGTACTTC.

This chain uses TRBV18 with TRBJ2-3, with 7 bases matching TRBD1. CDR3 length: 16 amino acids. J was trimmed by 1 base and V by 3 bases; bases with no gene match: 7. The germline V gene has CDR1 KGHSH and CDR2 LQKENI. In DNA form, the CDR3 reads TGTGCCAGCTCACCTAGACAGGGATCGGGCACAGATACGCAGTATTTT. Amino acid sequence: CASSPRQGSGTDTQYF. The full variable domain, rest sourced from reference TRBV18 and TRBJ2-3, is NAGVMQNPRHLVRRRGQEARLRCSPMKGHSHVYWYRQLPEEGLKFMVYLQKENIIDESGMPKERFSAEFPKEGPSILRIQQVVRGDSAAYFCASSPRQGSGTDTQYFGPGTRLTVL.

This clone has just one count. J is TRBJ2-7 and V is TRBV4-3; D is undetermined. This CDR3 has 13 residues. Trimming left V 0 bases short and J 6 bases short, with 9 bases between. CDR1 LGHNA and CDR2 YSLEER come from the germline V gene. The CDR3 reads CASSQDSEAEQYF. CDR3 DNA: TGCGCCAGCAGCCAAGATAGTGAGGCCGAGCAGTACTTC.

The chain joins TRBV9 to TRBJ1-6; TRBD1 might be the D (5 bases). Trimming took 5 bases from V and 7 from J, leaving 13 bases between them. This CDR3 has 14 residues. CDR1 and CDR2 (germline): SGDLS, YYNGEE. The CDR3 sequence is CASRSAGGNSPLHF. CDR3 coding DNA: TGTGCCAGCAGGTCTGCCGGGGGGAATTCACCCCTCCACTTT.

The V gene is TRBV25-1, the J gene TRBJ1-6; perhaps TRBD1 as D (5 bases). The germline V gene encodes CDR1 MGHDK and CDR2 SYGVNS. V was cut by 4 bases and J by 7 bases, with 11 bases left in between. CDR3 length equals 14 residues. The CDR3 DNA reads TGTGCCAGCAGTGGCGGGACGGAGAATTCACCCCTCCACTTT. Translated, it gives CASSGGTENSPLHF.